The TCR beta chain described here comes from a study of blood T cell repertoires in COVID-19. Original analysis: Researchers report that nucleated cell counts were estimated from reference gene primer amplification. Clones were sequenced by immunoSEQ multiplex PCR, and TCRdb holds only the in-frame ones, with some missing. The V and J calls and clone size are taken from that table; D and trimming were inferred from the DNA. The sample lists around 130,000 clones, around three quarters occurring once. This TCR was sampled from a human donor in a cohort sampled during active COVID-19. The specimen was peripheral blood.

CDR3 DNA: TGTGCCAGCAGCTCCTGGCAGGGGCGGGTCGAAAAACTGTTTTTT. Protein sequence: CASSSWQGRVEKLFF. The rearrangement joins TRBV5-4 to TRBJ1-4; D perhaps matches TRBD1 (6 bases). Germline CDR1 SGHNT, CDR2 YYREEE (reference sequence). Trimming took off 3 bases at V and 8 bases at J, with 17 bases between the two ends. This CDR3 has 15 residues. Together with reference TRBV5-4 and TRBJ1-4, the CDR3 gives the full variable domain: ETGVTQSPTHLIKTRGQQVTLRCSSQSGHNTVSWYQQALGQGPQFIFQYYREEENGRGNFPPRFSGLQFPNYSSELNVNALELDDSALYLCASSSWQGRVEKLFFGSGTQLSVL.